Listed here are 6 T cell receptor beta chains from one sample, sequenced in a study of immune heterogeneity within non-small cell lung tumors. Template material comprised bulk tumor genomic DNA at roughly 650 ng per sample. Taken during surgery, several biopsies per primary tumor were spaced as far apart as possible within the tumor mass. Their non-small cell lung cancer was newly diagnosed and untreated, and the patients underwent curative surgery. Multiplex PCR relied on 32 V and 13 J primers to amplify TCR beta CDR3. One entry per CDR3 protein results from TCRdb running MiXCR on the multiplex PCR reads. The sample carries 20,000 to 25,000 distinct CDR3 sequences, approximately 30% recorded once. Sequencing was done on a sample of lung tumor tissue. Receptors originate from a man between 35 and 55 years old with non-small cell lung cancer.

A remark on this clonotype: This may be a read error, as it is one base from a much larger clone. V and J are TRBV6-2 or TRBV6-3 and TRBJ1-2; D gene unclear. Germline V gene data show CDR1 as MNHEY and CDR2 as SVGEGT. CDR3 length: 12 residues. The CDR3 DNA follows: TGTGCCAGCGGTTACGGCCCGTGGGGCTACACCTTC. Translated: CASGYGPWGYTF.

The gene calls are TRBV3-1 and TRBJ2-7; D unresolved. Between the trimmed V and J ends, which lost 2 bases and 6 bases, there was a span of 14 bases. Germline CDR1 LGHDT, CDR2 YNNKEL (reference sequence). The CDR3 is 14 residues long. As DNA, the CDR3 is TGTGCCAGCAGCCAAAGGCACCAAGGGCGCGAGCAGTACTTC. As protein: CASSQRHQGREQYF.

In regard to this clonotype: An end of the junction differs from the germline gene, which may be a read error. The chain carries TRBV7-7 and TRBJ1-1; 9 nucleotides match TRBD1. Per the germline V gene, CDR1 is SSHAT and CDR2 is FNYEAQ (reference sequence). The CDR3 loop spans 16 amino acids. DNA for the CDR3: TGTGCTAGCAGCCCCGACAGGGGGGCCGATCGAGGGAAAGCTTTCTTT. Residues: CASSPDRGADRGKAFF.

This clonotype has a handful of counts. For the CDR3, the DNA is TGTGCCAGCAGTGGGGGGAGGGCTAGCACAGATACGCAGTATTTT. It is translated as CASSGGRASTDTQYF. The chain has TRBV6-4 and TRBJ2-3; 7 nucleotides line up with TRBD2. The CDR3 consists of 15 residues. The V segment lost 4 bases and the J segment 0 bases; nucleotides outside the gene matches: 4. CDR1 MRHNA and CDR2 SNTAGT come from the germline V gene.

The chain links TRBV29-1 to TRBJ2-1; D unclear. Germline V gene sequence: CDR1 SQVTM, CDR2 ANQGSEA. This CDR3 has 12 residues. V was shortened by 7 bases and J by 10 bases, with 17 bases between the two germline ends. The CDR3 nucleotides are TGCAGCGCCCCCTCTTTCGGGCGGGAGCAGTTCTTC. It specifies CSAPSFGREQFF.

In nucleotides, the CDR3 is TGTGCCAGCAGTCTCGGCCATCCAAGCAAAAACATTCAGTACTTC. Translated: CASSLGHPSKNIQYF. V usage is TRBV11-2 and J usage is TRBJ2-4, with D unresolved. Per germline, CDR1 SGHAT and CDR2 FQNNGV. Trimming cost V 6 bases and J 3 bases, with 15 bases left between them. The CDR3 has 15 residues.